The 32 T cell receptor beta chains reported below all come from one sample, sequenced in a study of a mutant IDH1 vaccine in newly diagnosed glioma. Specified time point: week 23, last vaccination. Each dose delivered 300 ug of mutant IDH1 20-mer peptide subcutaneously with imiquimod. Data came from immunoSEQ multiplex PCR; TCRdb stores just in-frame clones and leaves some out. The sample includes about 82,000 clones, around 85% of them seen just once. Which antigens these TCRs recognize remains unknown. The specimen was PBMCs, collected from a glioma patient whose treatment included an IDH1 peptide vaccine. These receptors came from a man under 40 with glioma. Some clones in this sample may be carry-over from other donors' samples.

The V call is TRBV6-1, the J call TRBJ2-1; possible D gene TRBD2, 5 bases. CDR1 MNHNS and CDR2 SASEGT come from the germline V gene. The CDR3 length is 15 residues. Trimming pared 11 bases from V and 0 bases from J, leaving 17 bases between. CDR3 residues: CAVNARDSSYNEQFF. The CDR3 DNA is TGTGCCGTTAACGCCCGGGATAGCTCCTACAATGAGCAGTTCTTC.

The genes are TRBV19 and TRBJ1-6; tentative D call: TRBD1 (5 bases). CDR3 length: 16 amino acids. Germline loops: CDR1 LNHDA, CDR2 SQIVND (reference sequence). The V end lost 3 bases, the J end lost 5 bases, and 14 bases lay between the germline ends. CDR3 in DNA: TGTGCCAGTAGTATGGGGCCAGCGGGCCATAATTCACCCCTCCACTTT. Its translation: CASSMGPAGHNSPLHF. Full variable domain (missing parts from reference TRBV19 and TRBJ1-6): DGGITQSPKYLFRKEGQNVTLSCEQNLNHDAMYWYRQDPGQGLRLIYYSQIVNDFQKGDIAEGYSVSREKKESFPLTVTSAQKNPTAFYLCASSMGPAGHNSPLHFGNGTRLTVT.

The chain combines TRBV5-1 with TRBJ1-6, with D unclear. This CDR3 comprises 15 residues. Between the trimmed V and J ends, which lost 2 bases and 7 bases, there was a span of 13 bases. From germline, CDR1 is SGHRS and CDR2 YFSETQ. CDR3 residues: CASSLREVGNSPLHF. The CDR3 DNA reads as TGCGCCAGCAGCTTAAGGGAGGTGGGGAATTCACCCCTCCACTTT.

The chain has TRBV28 and TRBJ1-3; D ambiguous. Germline V gene data show CDR1 as MDHEN and CDR2 as SYDVKM. The V gene lost 7 bases and the J gene lost 4 bases, with 8 bases spanning the gap. The CDR3 length is 12 residues. The CDR3 sequence: CASKSGGNTIYF. The CDR3, as DNA: TGTGCCAGCAAATCTGGGGGAAACACCATATATTTT.

The V and J genes are TRBV29-1 and TRBJ2-7; perhaps TRBD1 as D (7 bases). Germline-derived CDR1 and CDR2 are SQVTM and ANQGSEA. Trimming removed 6 bases from V and 0 bases from J, with 15 bases in between. The CDR3 contains 14 residues. CDR3 sequence (DNA): TGCAGCGTCCAGGGGGGTGAGAACTCCTACGAGCAGTACTTC. Residues: CSVQGGENSYEQYF.

This clone has only a few counts. V gene TRBV25-1 combines with J gene TRBJ1-4, with D maybe TRBD1 (6 bases). The CDR3 contains 15 residues. Trimming removed 1 base at V and 3 bases at J, with 9 bases between. Per germline, CDR1 MGHDK and CDR2 SYGVNS. For the CDR3, the DNA is TGTGCCAGCAGTGAATTTGGGGGGCCTAATGAAAAACTGTTTTTT. As protein: CASSEFGGPNEKLFF.

The rearrangement joins TRBV7-2 to TRBJ2-3; 9 nucleotides line up with TRBD2. Looked up from germline, CDR1 is SGHTA and CDR2 is FQGNSA. Losses at the gene ends were 5 bases for V and 11 bases for J; bases not matched to a gene: 17. The length of the CDR3 is 16 residues. CDR3 protein: CASSQMAGGGGGGQYF. CDR3 nucleotide sequence: TGTGCCAGCAGCCAGATGGCTGGCGGGGGGGGCGGAGGGCAGTATTTT.

The chain joins TRBV28 to TRBJ2-7, with a tentative D call TRBD1 (6 bases). Germline-derived CDR1 and CDR2 are MDHEN and SYDVKM. This CDR3 is 15 amino acids long. V was cut by 3 bases and J by 2 bases, with 14 bases left in between. This CDR3 is CASSFAGTPTYEQYF. The CDR3 DNA reads as TGTGCCAGCAGTTTTGCCGGGACACCCACCTACGAGCAGTACTTC.

The chain carries TRBV15 and TRBJ1-1, with 9 bases that match TRBD1. Germline values: CDR1 LNHNV, CDR2 YYDKDF (reference sequence). CDR3 length: 17 residues. V was pared by 1 base and J by 3 bases, with 9 bases of the junction left unmatched. CDR3 sequence (DNA): TGTGCCACCAGCAGAGGGGGACAGGGTCGGTTGGACACTGAAGCTTTCTTT. It is translated as CATSRGGQGRLDTEAFF.

The chain carries TRBV5-1 and TRBJ2-2, with D perhaps being TRBD1 or TRBD2 (5 bases each). V dropped 5 bases and J dropped 6 bases, with 14 bases sitting between them. Per germline, CDR1 SGHRS and CDR2 YFSETQ. This CDR3 is 14 amino acids long. The DNA for the CDR3 is TGCGCCAGCAGTTTGTTGGGGGAATCCGGGGAGCTGTTTTTT. As protein: CASSLLGESGELFF.

This sequence joins TRBV4-2 and TRBJ2-1; D is uncertain. This CDR3 spans 16 amino acids. With 0 bases removed from V and 0 bases from J, the gap between germline ends came to 9 bases. The germline gives CDR1 LGHNA, CDR2 YNFKEQ. Here the CDR3 DNA reads TGTGCCAGCAGCCAAGAGATAAGCGCCTCCTACAATGAGCAGTTCTTC. This codes for CASSQEISASYNEQFF.

The chain couples TRBV4-3 to TRBJ1-2; 12 bases are a match to TRBD1. V lost 2 bases, J lost 4 bases, and 17 bases stayed unmatched. There are 20 residues in the CDR3. CDR1 and CDR2 from the germline V gene are LGHNA and YSLEER. The CDR3 DNA is TGCGCCAGCAGCCAATATCCACCGGGACAGGGGGCCGACGAAAGCTATGGCTACACCTTC. Its translation: CASSQYPPGQGADESYGYTF.

The DNA of the CDR3 is TGTGCCAGCAGCGTGTCAGGGCTCAATCAGCCCCAGCATTTT. Protein product: CASSVSGLNQPQHF. The chain is built from TRBV9 and TRBJ1-5; D perhaps matches TRBD1 (5 bases). V gave up 2 bases and J gave up 3 bases, with 9 bases separating them. Germline loops: CDR1 SGDLS, CDR2 YYNGEE. This CDR3 contains 14 residues.

This chain links TRBV30 with TRBJ1-1, with 9 bases that match TRBD1. Per germline, CDR1 GTSNPN and CDR2 SVGIG (reference sequence). The V gene end was trimmed by 3 bases and the J gene end by 6 bases; junction bases not matched to a gene: 2. The CDR3 extends over 12 amino acids. This chain's CDR3 is CAWRDRGSEAFF. CDR3 nucleotide sequence: TGTGCCTGGAGGGACAGGGGCTCTGAAGCTTTCTTT.

The rearrangement links TRBV6-6 to TRBJ1-5; the D gene is possibly TRBD1 (6 bases). Germline values: CDR1 MNHNY, CDR2 SVGAGI (reference sequence). The V gene lost 6 bases and the J gene lost 1 base, with 13 bases spanning the gap. The CDR3 covers 15 residues. CDR3 DNA: TGTGCCAGCAGGCCACAGGGTCCCAGCAATCAGCCCCAGCATTTT. This sequence encodes CASRPQGPSNQPQHF.

This CDR3 reads CASHWGNYGYTF. As DNA, the CDR3 is TGTGCCAGTCATTGGGGGAACTATGGCTACACCTTC. The chain links TRBV28 to TRBJ1-2; D may be TRBD1 (5 bases). Trimming took 9 bases from V and 2 from J, leaving 10 bases between them. Germline lookup yields CDR1 MDHEN and CDR2 SYDVKM. This CDR3 contains 12 residues.

The chain has TRBV27 and TRBJ2-3; D ambiguous. The germline CDR1 and CDR2 sequences are MNHEY and SMNVEV (reference sequence). V dropped 1 base and J dropped 4 bases, with 9 bases sitting between them. The CDR3 contains 14 residues. CDR3 sequence: CASSLLVPSDTQYF. Written as DNA, the CDR3 is TGTGCCAGCAGTTTATTAGTCCCGTCAGATACGCAGTATTTT.

This chain uses TRBV11-3 with TRBJ2-1; D might be TRBD2 (5 bases). Per germline, CDR1 SGHNT and CDR2 YENEEA. The V end was cut by 2 bases, the J end by 5 bases, with 19 bases between. The CDR3 is made up of 17 amino acids. CDR3 DNA: TGTGCCAGCAGCTTATCGGGATGGGGTAGACCCGACAATGAGCAGTTCTTC. Amino acids: CASSLSGWGRPDNEQFF. Using reference TRBV11-3 and TRBJ2-1 for the parts outside the CDR3, the full variable domain is EAGVVQSPRYKIIEKKQPVAFWCNPISGHNTLYWYLQNLGQGPELLIRYENEEAVDDSQLPKDRFSAERLKGVDSTLKIQPAELGDSAVYLCASSLSGWGRPDNEQFFGPGTRLTVL.

The rearrangement uses TRBV5-1 and TRBJ2-7; 12 bases are a match to TRBD1. Germline-derived CDR1 and CDR2 are SGHRS and YFSETQ. There are 15 residues in the CDR3. Trimming at V came to 3 bases and at J to 8 bases, leaving 9 bases not matched to a gene. CDR3 in amino acids: CASSWASGQGAKQYF. The CDR3 DNA reads as TGCGCCAGCAGCTGGGCCTCGGGACAGGGGGCCAAGCAGTACTTC.

This clone was counted a few times. This chain links TRBV27 with TRBJ2-1; D is possibly TRBD1 (5 bases). Germline loops: CDR1 MNHEY, CDR2 SMNVEV (reference sequence). V was clipped by 2 bases and J by 6 bases, with 14 bases between them. The CDR3 has 15 amino acids. In DNA, the CDR3 is TGTGCCAGCAGTTTAACCCTCGGACATTCCAATGAGCAGTTCTTC. This codes for CASSLTLGHSNEQFF.

This chain joins TRBV4-1 and TRBJ1-2, with 7 bases matching TRBD1. The CDR3 loop spans 15 amino acids. The V segment lost 1 base and the J segment 4 bases; nucleotides outside the gene matches: 6. The V gene's germline CDR1 is MGHRA and CDR2 YSYEKL. In DNA form, the CDR3 reads TGCGCCAGCAGCCAAGGGGACAGATTATTCTATGGCTACACCTTC. Amino acid sequence: CASSQGDRLFYGYTF.

This clone was seen just once. This rearrangement joins TRBV5-1 to TRBJ2-1; TRBD2 agrees at 11 bases. This CDR3 is built from 15 residues. With V trimmed by 0 bases and J by 13 bases, 9 bases remained unmatched. Germline CDR1 reads SGHRS; CDR2 reads YFSETQ. The CDR3 spells CASSLGLAGRGPQFF. As DNA, the CDR3 is TGCGCCAGCAGCTTGGGACTAGCGGGACGGGGTCCCCAGTTCTTC.

V gene TRBV29-1 combines with J gene TRBJ1-1; the match to TRBD1 covers 11 bases. CDR1 and CDR2 from the germline V gene are SQVTM and ANQGSEA. This CDR3 comprises 17 residues. V was clipped by 6 bases and J by 4 bases; unmatched bases: 16. CDR3 region: CSVHGNRDRGFFTEAFF. CDR3 DNA: TGCAGCGTCCATGGGAACCGGGACAGGGGGTTTTTCACTGAAGCTTTCTTT.

The chain has TRBV5-4 and TRBJ2-2; D is perhaps TRBD1 (6 bases). This CDR3 is built from 14 residues. Per the germline V gene, CDR1 is SGHNT and CDR2 is YYREEE (reference sequence). Trimming took off 1 base at V and 6 bases at J, with 10 bases between the two ends. CDR3 region: CASSLTGQAGELFF. The CDR3 nucleotides are TGTGCCAGCAGCTTGACAGGGCAGGCCGGGGAGCTGTTTTTT.

This clone has a single count. The chain couples TRBV15 to TRBJ2-2, with D unresolved. Trimming took off 0 bases at V and 0 bases at J, with 8 bases between the two ends. CDR1 and CDR2 from the germline V gene are LNHNV and YYDKDF (reference sequence). This CDR3 comprises 16 residues. CDR3 bases: TGTGCCACCAGCAGAGATGTACCGCCGAACACCGGGGAGCTGTTTTTT. Translating it yields CATSRDVPPNTGELFF.

V is TRBV4-1 and J is TRBJ1-5, with a tentative D call TRBD1 (6 bases). With 0 bases removed from V and 5 bases from J, the gap between germline ends came to 11 bases. The germline V gene has CDR1 MGHRA and CDR2 YSYEKL. The CDR3 runs to 15 residues. CDR3 in amino acids: CASSQDNRDHQPQHF. CDR3 sequence (DNA): TGCGCCAGCAGCCAAGATAACAGGGATCATCAGCCCCAGCATTTT.

A single count supports this clone. The chain links TRBV11-2 to TRBJ2-2, with D possibly matching TRBD1 (5 bases). Germline lookup yields CDR1 SGHAT and CDR2 FQNNGV. The CDR3 has 17 residues. Trimming took off 2 bases at V and 2 bases at J, with 15 bases between the two ends. CDR3 coding DNA: TGTGCCAGCAGCTTACGGGTGGGGCGAATAAACACCGGGGAGCTGTTTTTT. Protein product: CASSLRVGRINTGELFF.

This clone occurred a few times. This sequence joins TRBV28 and TRBJ1-2; D not resolved. Germline loops: CDR1 MDHEN, CDR2 SYDVKM. The CDR3 sequence is 14 residues long. V lost 7 bases to trimming and J lost 6 bases, with 18 bases between them. The CDR3 region has the DNA TGTGCCAGCACCTCCTTTCGCATGGAGGATGGCTACACCTTC. Translating gives CASTSFRMEDGYTF.

This sequence joins TRBV4-2 and TRBJ2-3, with TRBD2 matching 8 bases. J was trimmed by 0 bases and V by 1 base; bases with no gene match: 6. Germline-derived CDR1 and CDR2 are LGHNA and YNFKEQ. The CDR3 covers 17 residues. CDR3 nucleotide sequence: TGTGCCAGCAGCCAAGGGGTTGCGGGGGGAAGCACAGATACGCAGTATTTT. This sequence encodes CASSQGVAGGSTDTQYF.

The J gene is TRBJ2-2, the V gene TRBV7-9; D might be TRBD2 (6 bases). The CDR3 contains 17 residues. The V end was cut by 1 base, the J end by 7 bases, with 19 bases between. Germline values: CDR1 SEHNR, CDR2 FQNEAQ (reference sequence). CDR3 amino acids: CASSLDRLGGFNGELFF. CDR3 DNA: TGTGCCAGCAGCTTAGATCGACTCGGGGGATTCAACGGGGAGCTGTTTTTT.

The V and J genes are TRBV5-1 and TRBJ2-1; the D gene is possibly TRBD1 (5 bases). V lost 0 bases to trimming and J lost 3 bases, with 13 bases between them. The germline gives CDR1 SGHRS, CDR2 YFSETQ. The CDR3 spans 16 residues. The CDR3 spells CASSLDGRVFYNEQFF. The DNA of the CDR3 is TGCGCCAGCAGCTTGGATGGCAGGGTCTTCTACAATGAGCAGTTCTTC.

Comment on this clone: This CDR3 is missing its conserved last phenylalanine or tryptophan, likely due to a read error. It is unclear where the CDR3 begins or ends on the DNA, so no DNA is shown, and the CDR3 is as TCRdb lists it. The chain links TRBV30 to TRBJ2-7; TRBD2 is taken as the D call from the table, unchecked against the DNA. Germline V CDR1 and CDR2: GTSNPN, SVGIG (reference sequence). Termini included, the CDR3 measures 11 amino acids. The CDR3 reads CAWGGGAGIRL.